This section outlines one TCR beta chain sequence together with its context. The antigen it binds to is not known. No base qualities exist here, and no much larger clone lies one base off it. Library construction relied on the immunoSEQ multiplex PCR assay. In the paper's pipeline: A statistical classification framework was built to diagnose cytomegalovirus status from the catalog of TCR beta chain sequences. In TCRdb, the immuneACCESS table is reduced to in-frame sequences with V and J assigned. These tables do not hold every clone; where another copy was compared, an unresolved V gene accounts for under half, and the others remain unexplained. V, J and clone size are those of that table, while D and trimming were read from the DNA. This sample has more than 100,000 clones in its table, and roughly 86% of those were observed once. The ten most abundant clones make up 1.4% to 1.5% of the sample. The data were obtained in a study of cytomegalovirus exposure and HLA in healthy donors (dated by TCRdb to about 2017). The study in broad terms: According to a later analysis, one platform produced both the roughly 110 validation repertoires and the roughly 640 repertoires of the first cohort. The study was designed to test whether signatures of past pathogen exposure could be identified by cataloging public T cell receptors. The study combined high-throughput TCR immunosequencing, statistical association of individual TCRs with disease status, and machine learning to predict cytomegalovirus infection status. A separate validation cohort of roughly 120 different subjects was used in addition to the roughly 700-subject first cohort.

CDR1 and CDR2, looked up from the germline V gene, are SGHRS and YFSETQ. V drops 4 bases and J drops 0 bases, leaving 14 bases in between. The CDR3 measures 15 amino acids from cysteine to phenylalanine. Only the CDR3 DNA stays, 45 bases, in frame from base 1. Overall results and qualifications from the work: The study gave a list of 150 to 200 TCR beta chains associated with cytomegalovirus. Subsequent analysis determined that TCRs grouped into clusters in the first cohort also showed a tendency toward co-occurrence across the 130 or so validation repertoires, and approximately 93% of cluster scores exceeded 0. A few of the identified cytomegalovirus-associated TCR beta chains were confirmed in vitro to be specific for cytomegalovirus antigens. The validation cohort had no HLA typing available for a later analysis, so co-occurrence within that cohort was assessed over all 120 repertoires. The authors suggested that the approach could potentially be generalized to other disease states and immunological phenotypes. Cytomegalovirus status was reported to be diagnosed by the classifier with high specificity and sensitivity in both the original and validation cohorts. Most TCR sequences were observed very rarely across donors, whereas some public TCRs were present in many individuals.

The donors were included in the validation cohort of some 120 subjects, a group kept apart from the approximately 670-subject first cohort. This receptor was taken from a man aged 30 to 45 in good health and CMV-seronegative. The sequence joins TRBV5-1 to TRBJ2-7; the D region possibly corresponds to TRBD2 (5 bases align). Material for sequencing was PBMCs. The CDR3 amino acid sequence is: CASSQYSGSSYEQYF. The DNA is as follows: TGCGCCAGCAGCCAATATTCGGGAAGCTCCTACGAGCAGTACTTC.